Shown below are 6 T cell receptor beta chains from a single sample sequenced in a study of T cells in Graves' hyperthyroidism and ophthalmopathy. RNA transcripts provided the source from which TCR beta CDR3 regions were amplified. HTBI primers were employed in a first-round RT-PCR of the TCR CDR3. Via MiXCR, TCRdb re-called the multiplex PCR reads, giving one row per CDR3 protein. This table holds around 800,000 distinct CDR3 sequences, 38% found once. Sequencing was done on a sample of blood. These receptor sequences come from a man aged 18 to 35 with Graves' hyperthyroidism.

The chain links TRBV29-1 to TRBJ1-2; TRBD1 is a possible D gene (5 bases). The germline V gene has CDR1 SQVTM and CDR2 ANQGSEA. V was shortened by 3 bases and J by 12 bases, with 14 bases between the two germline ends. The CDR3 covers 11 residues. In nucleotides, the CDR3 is TGCAGCGTTGAGGAGGACAATGGAAACACCTTC. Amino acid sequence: CSVEEDNGNTF. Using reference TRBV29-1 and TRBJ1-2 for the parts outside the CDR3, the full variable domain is SAVISQKPSRDICQRGTSLTIQCQVDSQVTMMFWYRQQPGQSLTLIATANQGSEATYESGFVIDKFPISRPNLTFSTLTVSNMSPEDSSIYLCSVEEDNGNTFGSGTRLTVV.

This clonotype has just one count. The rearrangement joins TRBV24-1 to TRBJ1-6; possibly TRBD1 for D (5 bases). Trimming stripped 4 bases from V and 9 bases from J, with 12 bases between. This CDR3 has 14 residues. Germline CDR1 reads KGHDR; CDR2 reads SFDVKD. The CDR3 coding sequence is TGTGCCACCAGTGACCTTATGGGGGGTTCACCCCTCCACTTT. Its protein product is CATSDLMGGSPLHF.

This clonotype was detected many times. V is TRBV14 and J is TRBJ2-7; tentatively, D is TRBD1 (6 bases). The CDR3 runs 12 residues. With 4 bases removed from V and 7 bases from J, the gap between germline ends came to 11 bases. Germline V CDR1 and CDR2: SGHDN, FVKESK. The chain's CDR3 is CASSPQGREQYF. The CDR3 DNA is TGTGCCAGCAGCCCACAGGGTCGGGAGCAGTACTTC.

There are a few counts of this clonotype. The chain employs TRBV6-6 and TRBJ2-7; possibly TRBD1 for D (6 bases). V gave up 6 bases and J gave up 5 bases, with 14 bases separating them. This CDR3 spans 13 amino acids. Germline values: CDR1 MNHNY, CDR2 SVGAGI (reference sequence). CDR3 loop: CASRRTGYDEQYF. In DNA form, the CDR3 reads TGTGCCAGCAGGAGAACAGGGTACGACGAGCAGTACTTC.

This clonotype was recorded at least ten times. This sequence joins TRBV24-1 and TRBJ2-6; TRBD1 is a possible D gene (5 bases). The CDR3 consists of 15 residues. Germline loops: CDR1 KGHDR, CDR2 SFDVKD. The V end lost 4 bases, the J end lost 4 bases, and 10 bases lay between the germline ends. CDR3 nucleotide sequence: TGTGCCACCAGTGAGCAGGGTTCCGGGGCCAACGTCCTGACTTTC. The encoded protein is CATSEQGSGANVLTF.

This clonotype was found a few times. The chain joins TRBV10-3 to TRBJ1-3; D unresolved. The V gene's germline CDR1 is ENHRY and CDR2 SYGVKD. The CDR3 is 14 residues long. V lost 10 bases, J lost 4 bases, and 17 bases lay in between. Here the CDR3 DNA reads TGTGCCAGCAGCCCGAGGACTGTAGGAAACACCATATATTTT. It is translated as CASSPRTVGNTIYF.